The clone carrying this T cell receptor (beta chain) occurred many times. The antigen is unknown. The data were obtained in a study of neurological immune-mediated disorders. The study's findings and limits: Private repertoires in all groups were suggested, as expanded clones shared no CDR3 amino acid sequences across subjects.

V lost 2 bases, J lost 3 bases, and 17 bases lay in between. CDR1 is DFQATT, CDR2 SNEGSKA, per germline (reference sequence). The CDR3 is 15 residues long. Time point of the sample: longitudinal time-point 3. PBMCs stored at -80 C, 2 million in total, were the source of the unsorted libraries. Synthesis of cDNA was accomplished via 5'RACE employing 10-nucleotide random UMIs. TCRdb independently ran MiXCR on the 5' RACE reads; one entry per CDR3 protein. In the table there are about 45,000 distinct CDR3 sequences, approximately 15% of which are singletons. The specimen sequenced was PBMCs. The chain employs TRBV20-1 and TRBJ2-7; TRBD1 is a possible D gene (6 bases). This receptor was taken from a young man in good health. CDR3 bases: TGCAGTGCTAGACCATTGGGGCAGGGGATCTACGAGCAGTACTTC. Encoded protein: CSARPLGQGIYEQYF.